This paragraph covers one T cell receptor (beta chain) sequence. Its antigen is unidentified. Second-dose intervals of approximately 4 or approximately 12 weeks were pooled. This table comes from immunoSEQ multiplex PCR, and its TCRdb copy is limited to in-frame clones, with some not included. The profile shows some 110,000 clones, about 89% of them singletons. This entry comes from a study of T cell responses to AZD1222 COVID-19 vaccine. General study points: Females outnumbered males among donors, who were mostly white British; clonal diversity was possibly underestimated. Repertoires in all cases were sampled only once the peak T cell response had passed.

The CDR3 is made up of 18 amino acids. The chain joins TRBV21-1 to TRBJ1-2. TRBV21-1 is termed a pseudogene. Sequences were derived from peripheral blood, sampled 28 days after the second AZD1222 dose. The clonotype comes from an adult who received the AZD1222 COVID-19 vaccine. This CDR3 is CASSRPFGDGHLNYGYTF. CDR3 nucleotide sequence: TGTGCCAGCAGCCGACCTTTTGGGGACGGACACCTTAACTATGGCTACACCTTC.